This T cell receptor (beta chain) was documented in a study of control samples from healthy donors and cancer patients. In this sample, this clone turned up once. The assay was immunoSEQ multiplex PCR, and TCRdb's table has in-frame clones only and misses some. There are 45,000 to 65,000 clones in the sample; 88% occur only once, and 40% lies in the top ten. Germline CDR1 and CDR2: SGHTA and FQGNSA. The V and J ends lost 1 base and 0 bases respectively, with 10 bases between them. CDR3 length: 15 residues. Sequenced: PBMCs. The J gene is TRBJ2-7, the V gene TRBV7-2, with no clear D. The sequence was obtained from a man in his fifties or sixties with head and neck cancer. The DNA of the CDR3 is TGTGCCAGCAGCTTAGTAGGGCCCCACTCCTACGAGCAGTACTTC. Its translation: CASSLVGPHSYEQYF.